Presented here are 11 T cell receptor beta chains from one specimen sequenced in a study of T cell responses to AZD1222 COVID-19 vaccine. Generated by immunoSEQ multiplex PCR, the TCRdb table keeps only in-frame clones and is missing some. The data show roughly 100,000 clones, 85% to 90% seen once. This specimen consisted of peripheral blood, obtained on day 0 of AZD1222 vaccination. These TCRs come from an adult in good health.

J is TRBJ1-1 and V is TRBV19; the D gene is possibly TRBD1 (6 bases). Trimming pared 8 bases from V and 3 bases from J, leaving 16 bases between. Germline V CDR1 and CDR2: LNHDA, SQIVND (reference sequence). The CDR3 totals 14 residues. The CDR3 region has the DNA TGTGCCAGTTTTTTCACAGGGATCCACACTGAAGCTTTCTTT. This translates into CASFFTGIHTEAFF.

The gene calls are TRBV6-5 and TRBJ2-5, with 7 bases aligning to TRBD2. CDR3 length equals 14 residues. Germline values: CDR1 MNHEY, CDR2 SVGAGI. Losses at the gene ends were 7 bases for V and 2 bases for J; bases not matched to a gene: 7. The CDR3 loop is CASTVGGGQETQYF. The CDR3 coding sequence is TGTGCCAGCACCGTCGGCGGGGGTCAAGAGACCCAGTACTTC.

V usage is TRBV18 and J usage is TRBJ2-7, with 9 nucleotides matching TRBD1. The CDR3 extends over 17 amino acids. Unmatched junction bases numbered 11, after V lost 3 bases and J lost 2 bases. The germline V gene has CDR1 KGHSH and CDR2 LQKENI. CDR3 bases: TGTGCCAGCTCACCCGGCATCAACAGGGGGCGCGCCTACGAGCAGTACTTC. As protein: CASSPGINRGRAYEQYF.

The J gene is TRBJ1-5, the V gene TRBV5-8; D may be TRBD1 (5 bases). V lost 0 bases to trimming and J lost 7 bases, with 14 bases between them. CDR1 is SGHTS and CDR2 is YDEGEE in the germline V gene. The length of the CDR3 is 15 residues. This CDR3 reads CASSLAWGGGQPQHF. The CDR3 DNA is TGTGCCAGCAGCTTGGCATGGGGCGGAGGACAGCCCCAGCATTTT.

This clone has only one observation. The chain links TRBV12-3 or TRBV12-4 to TRBJ1-2; D perhaps matches TRBD1 (5 bases). V was cut by 8 bases and J by 11 bases, with 18 bases left in between. CDR3 length: 12 residues. The CDR3 DNA sequence: TGTGCCAGCCGCTGGGGGTCGCAGCGTTACACCTTC. It codes for CASRWGSQRYTF.

This sequence joins TRBV7-8 and TRBJ2-3; D might be TRBD2 (5 bases). In germline, CDR1 is SGHVS, CDR2 FQNEAQ. The V end was cut by 5 bases, the J end by 0 bases, with 12 bases between. The CDR3 extends over 15 amino acids. The CDR3 loop reads CASSLQSGSTDTQYF. CDR3 DNA sequence: TGTGCCAGCAGCCTCCAAAGCGGAAGCACAGATACGCAGTATTTT.

The V and J genes are TRBV27 and TRBJ1-2; 10 bases align to TRBD1. V lost 2 bases and J lost 3; bases outside the gene matches: 3. Germline V gene lookup returns CDR1 MNHEY and CDR2 SMNVEV (reference sequence). This CDR3 is built from 15 residues. The chain's CDR3 is CASSLATGGYYGYTF. The CDR3 nucleotides read TGTGCCAGCAGTTTAGCGACAGGGGGCTACTATGGCTACACCTTC.

This chain connects TRBV19 to TRBJ1-1; D unresolved. The CDR3 contains 16 residues. Trimming removed 5 bases from V and 0 bases from J, with 16 bases in between. From germline, CDR1 is LNHDA and CDR2 SQIVND (reference sequence). The DNA for the CDR3 is TGTGCCAGTAGTCCTACCACCTATTTTGTGAACACTGAAGCTTTCTTT. It translates to CASSPTTYFVNTEAFF.

The chain joins TRBV29-1 to TRBJ1-1; 8 bases agree with TRBD1. The CDR3 is 14 amino acids. The germline CDR1 and CDR2 sequences are SQVTM and ANQGSEA. V shed 8 bases and J 7 bases; nucleotides not matched to a gene: 15. CDR3 region: CSHFSETGGNEAFF. The CDR3 DNA is TGCAGCCACTTTTCCGAAACAGGGGGAAATGAAGCTTTCTTT.

The V call is TRBV2, the J call TRBJ2-7, with TRBD1 matching over 8 bases. This CDR3 contains 15 residues. Trimming at V came to 4 bases and at J to 4 bases, leaving 9 bases not matched to a gene. In germline, CDR1 is SNHLY, CDR2 FYNNEI. The CDR3 reads CASSVDRGSAYEQYF. CDR3 sequence (DNA): TGTGCCAGCAGTGTCGACAGGGGCTCCGCGTACGAGCAGTACTTC.

The chain couples TRBV27 to TRBJ1-2; D not certain. CDR3 length: 14 residues. The germline CDR1 and CDR2 sequences are MNHEY and SMNVEV (reference sequence). V was pared by 9 bases and J by 4 bases, with 18 bases between. DNA for the CDR3: TGTGCCAGTTCCCGGACGGGAGCCCTCTATGGCTACACCTTC. Encoded protein: CASSRTGALYGYTF.